This entry lists 2 T cell receptor beta chains sequenced from one sample in a study of Ad26.COV2.S vaccination and SARS-CoV-2 variants. The treatment is: around 19 received Ad26.COV2.S at low or high dose, single or two shots; about 5 received placebo; per-sample allocation not given. Sample collection was performed on day 63 after the first vaccine or placebo injection. This table comes from immunoSEQ multiplex PCR, and its TCRdb copy is limited to in-frame clones, with some not included. The table records hundreds of thousands of clones, roughly 90% of them present only once. The sequencing here drew on peripheral blood, taken in a trial of Ad26.COV2.S vaccine versus placebo. These receptors originate from a person between 18 and 65 years old who received the Ad26.COV2.S COVID-19 vaccine or a placebo.

The chain has TRBV10-3 and TRBJ2-3; 14 nucleotides match TRBD2. The CDR3 has 16 residues. The V gene's germline CDR1 is ENHRY and CDR2 SYGVKD. Trimming removed 6 bases from V and 5 bases from J; junction bases left unmatched: 7. The CDR3 here is CAISPGTSGGRDTQYF. The CDR3 DNA is TGTGCCATCAGCCCCGGGACTAGCGGGGGACGAGATACGCAGTATTTT.

The chain uses TRBV11-2 and TRBJ2-6, with D possibly matching TRBD2 (6 bases). The length of the CDR3 is 17 residues. Germline CDR1 SGHAT, CDR2 FQNNGV. Trimming pared 2 bases from V and 0 bases from J, leaving 11 bases between. The CDR3, as DNA: TGTGCCAGCAGCTTAAGGCCCGGGAGCTCTGGGGCCAACGTCCTGACTTTC. Amino acid sequence: CASSLRPGSSGANVLTF.